The present T cell receptor beta chain was sequenced within a study of regulatory T cells in long-lasting Graves disease. Note on this clonotype: Antigen: not known.

Trimming took 2 bases from V and 8 from J, leaving 6 bases between them. The CDR3 is 12 amino acids. Germline CDR1 LNHDA, CDR2 SQIVND (reference sequence). TCR beta libraries were built with iRepertoire HTBI primers and Arm-PCR of CDR3 regions. TCRdb reanalysed the multiplex PCR reads using MiXCR and keeps one entry per CDR3 protein. The table records fewer than 550,000 distinct CDR3 sequences, about 16% of them present only once. General study findings and limits: Having few samples may have compromised the accuracy. Favoring TRBV28, TRBJ1-2 and TRBJ2-5 was a feature seen in persistent disease.

Time point of the sample: newly diagnosed GD, antithyroid drugs for less than 3 months. The TCR library used RNA extracted from PBMCs. The data were also submitted as part of a second study, on T cells in Graves' hyperthyroidism and ophthalmopathy. From that study: The TCR CDR3 first-round RT-PCR relied on the HTBI primer set. Progression to ophthalmopathy was predicted a median of 6.5 months early.

The V gene is TRBV19, the J gene TRBJ1-4; the D is unclear. This sequence originates from a woman aged 35-65 years with Graves disease. Sequencing was performed on peripheral blood mononuclear cells (PBMCs), taken at new diagnosis, from a patient treated with antithyroid drugs. In DNA form, the CDR3 reads TGTGCCAGTAGTATAATGGGAGAAAAACTGTTTTTT. It encodes CASSIMGEKLFF.